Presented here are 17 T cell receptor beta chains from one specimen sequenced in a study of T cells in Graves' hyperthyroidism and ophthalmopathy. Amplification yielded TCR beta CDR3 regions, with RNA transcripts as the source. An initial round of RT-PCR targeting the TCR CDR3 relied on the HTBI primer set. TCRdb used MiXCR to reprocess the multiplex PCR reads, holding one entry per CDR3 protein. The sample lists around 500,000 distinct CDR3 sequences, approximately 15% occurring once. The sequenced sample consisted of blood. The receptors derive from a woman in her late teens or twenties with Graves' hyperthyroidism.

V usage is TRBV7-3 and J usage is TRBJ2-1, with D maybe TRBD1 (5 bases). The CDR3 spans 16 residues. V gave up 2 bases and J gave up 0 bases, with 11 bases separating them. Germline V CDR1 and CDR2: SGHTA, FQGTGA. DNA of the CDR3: TGTGCCAGCAGCTTACTGACAGCAAGCTCCTACAATGAGCAGTTCTTC. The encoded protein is CASSLLTASSYNEQFF.

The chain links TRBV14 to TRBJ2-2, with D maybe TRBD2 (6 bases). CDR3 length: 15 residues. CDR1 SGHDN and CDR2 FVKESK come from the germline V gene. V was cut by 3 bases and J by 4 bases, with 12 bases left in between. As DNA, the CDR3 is TGTGCCAGCAGCCAGGTGGGGGGAGCCACCGGGGAGCTGTTTTTT. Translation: CASSQVGGATGELFF.

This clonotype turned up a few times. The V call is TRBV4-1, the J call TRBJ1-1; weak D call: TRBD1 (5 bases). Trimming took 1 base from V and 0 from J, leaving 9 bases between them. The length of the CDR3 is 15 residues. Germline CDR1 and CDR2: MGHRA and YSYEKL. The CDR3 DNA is TGCGCCAGCAGCCAAGGACAGTTAATGAACACTGAAGCTTTCTTT. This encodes CASSQGQLMNTEAFF.

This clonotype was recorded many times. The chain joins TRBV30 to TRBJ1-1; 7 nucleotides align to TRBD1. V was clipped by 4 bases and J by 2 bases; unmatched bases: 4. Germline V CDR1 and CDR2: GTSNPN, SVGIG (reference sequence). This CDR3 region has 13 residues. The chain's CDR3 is CAWTTGVNTEAFF. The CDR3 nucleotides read TGTGCCTGGACCACAGGGGTTAACACTGAAGCTTTCTTT.

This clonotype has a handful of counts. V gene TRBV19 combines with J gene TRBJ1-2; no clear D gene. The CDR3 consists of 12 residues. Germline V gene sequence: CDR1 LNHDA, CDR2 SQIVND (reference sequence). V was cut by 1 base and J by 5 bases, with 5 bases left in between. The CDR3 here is CASSIGEYGYTF. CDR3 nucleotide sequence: TGTGCCAGTAGTATAGGGGAGTATGGCTACACCTTC.

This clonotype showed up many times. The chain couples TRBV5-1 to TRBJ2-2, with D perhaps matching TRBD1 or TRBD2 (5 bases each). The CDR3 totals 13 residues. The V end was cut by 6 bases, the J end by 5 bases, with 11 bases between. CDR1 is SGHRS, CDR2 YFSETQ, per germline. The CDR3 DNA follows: TGCGCCAGCAATCCGTGGGGGACCGGGGAGCTGTTTTTT. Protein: CASNPWGTGELFF.

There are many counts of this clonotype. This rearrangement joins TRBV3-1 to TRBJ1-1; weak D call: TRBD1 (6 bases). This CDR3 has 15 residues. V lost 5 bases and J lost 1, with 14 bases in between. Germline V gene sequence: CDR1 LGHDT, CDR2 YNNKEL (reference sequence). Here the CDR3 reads CASSLGGHQNTEAFF. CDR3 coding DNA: TGTGCCAGCAGCTTGGGGGGGCACCAGAACACTGAAGCTTTCTTT.

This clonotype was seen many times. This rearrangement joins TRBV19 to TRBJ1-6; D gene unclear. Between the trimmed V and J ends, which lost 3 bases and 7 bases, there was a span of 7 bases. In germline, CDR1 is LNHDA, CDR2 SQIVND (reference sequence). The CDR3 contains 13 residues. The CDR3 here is CASSMQINSPLHF. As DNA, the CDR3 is TGTGCCAGTAGTATGCAGATCAATTCACCCCTCCACTTT.

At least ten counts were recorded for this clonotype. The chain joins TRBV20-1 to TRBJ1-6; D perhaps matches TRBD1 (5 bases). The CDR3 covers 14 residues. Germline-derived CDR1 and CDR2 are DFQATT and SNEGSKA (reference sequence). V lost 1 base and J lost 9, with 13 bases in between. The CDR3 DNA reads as TGCAGTGCTAGAGGGGGGGGTTCAGGTTCACCCCTCCACTTT. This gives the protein CSARGGGSGSPLHF.

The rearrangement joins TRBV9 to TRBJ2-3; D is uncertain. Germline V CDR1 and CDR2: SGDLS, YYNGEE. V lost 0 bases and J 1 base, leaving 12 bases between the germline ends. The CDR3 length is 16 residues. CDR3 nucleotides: TGTGCCAGCAGCGTAGGTCCAGTACGGGGCACAGATACGCAGTATTTT. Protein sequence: CASSVGPVRGTDTQYF.

The CDR3 nucleotides are TGTGCCAGCAGTTTAGCTCTGACCGGGAACACTGAAGCTTTCTTT. Encoded protein: CASSLALTGNTEAFF. V and J are TRBV12-3 or TRBV12-4 and TRBJ1-1; D is undetermined. V lost 0 bases, J lost 1 base, and 9 bases lay in between. This CDR3 has 15 residues.

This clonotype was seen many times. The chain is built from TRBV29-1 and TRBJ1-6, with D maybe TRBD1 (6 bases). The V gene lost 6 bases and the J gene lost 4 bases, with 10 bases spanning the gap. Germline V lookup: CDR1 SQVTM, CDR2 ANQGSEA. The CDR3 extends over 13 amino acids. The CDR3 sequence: CSVRTEYNSPLHF. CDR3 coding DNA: TGCAGCGTGCGGACAGAATATAATTCACCCCTCCACTTT.

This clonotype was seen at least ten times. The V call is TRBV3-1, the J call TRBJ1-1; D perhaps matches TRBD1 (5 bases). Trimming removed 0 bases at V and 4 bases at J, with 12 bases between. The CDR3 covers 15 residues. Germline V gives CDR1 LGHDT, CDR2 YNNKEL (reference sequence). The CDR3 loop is CASSQDPGSGTEAFF. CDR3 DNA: TGTGCCAGCAGCCAAGACCCAGGGTCGGGCACTGAAGCTTTCTTT. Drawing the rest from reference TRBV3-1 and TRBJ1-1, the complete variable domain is DTAVSQTPKYLVTQMGNDKSIKCEQNLGHDTMYWYKQDSKKFLKIMFSYNNKELIINETVPNRFSPKSPDKAHLNLHINSLELGDSAVYFCASSQDPGSGTEAFFGQGTRLTVV.

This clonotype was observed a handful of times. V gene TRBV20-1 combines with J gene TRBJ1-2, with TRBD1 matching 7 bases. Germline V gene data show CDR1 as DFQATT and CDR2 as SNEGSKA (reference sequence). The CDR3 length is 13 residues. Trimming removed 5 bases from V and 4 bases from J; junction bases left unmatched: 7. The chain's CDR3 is CSARQGEGYGYTF. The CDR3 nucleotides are TGCAGTGCTCGTCAGGGGGAAGGCTATGGCTACACCTTC.

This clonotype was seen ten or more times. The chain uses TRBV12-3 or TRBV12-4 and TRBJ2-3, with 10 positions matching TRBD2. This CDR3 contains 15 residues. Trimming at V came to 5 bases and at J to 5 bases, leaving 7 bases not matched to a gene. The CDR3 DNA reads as TGTGCCAGCAGTCACTCGGGACTAGCGAGAGATACGCAGTATTTT. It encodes CASSHSGLARDTQYF.

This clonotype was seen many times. Written as DNA, the CDR3 is TGTGCCATCAGTGAGTCCGTGGGAGAGACCCAGTACTTC. Translated: CAISESVGETQYF. V and J are TRBV10-3 and TRBJ2-5; D is undetermined. The germline V and J ends were trimmed by 0 bases and 4 bases, with 6 bases remaining between them. CDR1 is ENHRY, CDR2 SYGVKD, per germline. The CDR3 totals 13 residues.

The CDR3 reads CSVPSGSRETQYF. CDR3 DNA sequence: TGCAGCGTACCTAGCGGGAGCAGAGAGACCCAGTACTTC. The rearrangement uses TRBV29-1 and TRBJ2-5, with TRBD2 matching over 10 bases. Germline V gene sequence: CDR1 SQVTM, CDR2 ANQGSEA. V lost 6 bases and J lost 4; bases outside the gene matches: 5. The CDR3 covers 13 residues.